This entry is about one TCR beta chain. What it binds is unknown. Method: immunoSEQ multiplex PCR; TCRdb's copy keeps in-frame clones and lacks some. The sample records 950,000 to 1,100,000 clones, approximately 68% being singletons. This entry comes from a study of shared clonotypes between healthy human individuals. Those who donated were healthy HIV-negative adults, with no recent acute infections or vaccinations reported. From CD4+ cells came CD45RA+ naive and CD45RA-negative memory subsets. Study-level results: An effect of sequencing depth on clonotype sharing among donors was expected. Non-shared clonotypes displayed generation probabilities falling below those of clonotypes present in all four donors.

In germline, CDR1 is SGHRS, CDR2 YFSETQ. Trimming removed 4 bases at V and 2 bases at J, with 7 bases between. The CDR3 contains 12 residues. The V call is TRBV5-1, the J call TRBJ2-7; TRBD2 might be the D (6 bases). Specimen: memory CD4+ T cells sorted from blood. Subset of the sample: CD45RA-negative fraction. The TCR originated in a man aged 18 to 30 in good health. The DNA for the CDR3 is TGCGCCAGCAGCCGGGGGACCTACGAGCAGTACTTC. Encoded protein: CASSRGTYEQYF.